Listed here are 32 T cell receptor beta chains from one sample, sequenced in a study of high-grade serous ovarian cancer treatment subgroups. Only in-frame clones appear in the TCRdb table, and some are missing; sequencing was by immunoSEQ multiplex PCR. Of about 15,000 clones in the sample, about nine tenths were seen once. Tumor samples were taken before definitive surgery or chemotherapy. Sequenced input: tumor tissue. These TCRs come from a human donor with high-grade serous ovarian cancer.

This clone was seen a few times. V is TRBV30 and J is TRBJ2-3; D unclear. The CDR3 runs to 12 residues. V was clipped by 2 bases and J by 8 bases, with 11 bases between them. Per the germline V gene, CDR1 is GTSNPN and CDR2 is SVGIG (reference sequence). CDR3 sequence (DNA): TGTGCCTGGAGTTACGGTTGGGGTACGCAGTATTTT. Translation: CAWSYGWGTQYF.

As for this clone: One end of the junction is discordant with germline, which a read error may explain. The rearrangement uses TRBV4-1 and TRBJ1-2; D not certain. Per the germline V gene, CDR1 is MGHRA and CDR2 is YSYEKL. The CDR3 loop spans 15 amino acids. Here the CDR3 reads CASSQGASPNFGYTF. The CDR3 DNA sequence: TGCGCCAGCAGCCAAGGTGCCAGTCCAAACTTTGGCTACACCTTC.

The chain recombines TRBV11-2 with TRBJ2-2; 7 bases align to TRBD1. Germline lookup yields CDR1 SGHAT and CDR2 FQNNGV. With V trimmed by 3 bases and J by 4 bases, 5 bases remained unmatched. This CDR3 is built from 15 residues. The CDR3 nucleotides read TGTGCCAGCAGCTTTTCGACAGGGAGCACCGGGGAGCTGTTTTTT. It yields the protein CASSFSTGSTGELFF.

V usage is TRBV4-1 and J usage is TRBJ2-7; 7 nucleotides line up with TRBD2. V was pared by 4 bases and J by 1 base, with 4 bases of the junction left unmatched. Looked up from germline, CDR1 is MGHRA and CDR2 is YSYEKL. This CDR3 is built from 14 residues. CDR3 nucleotide sequence: TGCGCCAGCAGCCTCGGGACTACTTCCTACGAGCAGTACTTC. Amino acid sequence: CASSLGTTSYEQYF.

This clone was counted only a few times. This chain uses TRBV7-9 with TRBJ2-5; the D is unclear. The CDR3 contains 12 residues. The V end was cut by 1 base, the J end by 5 bases, with 5 bases between. Germline CDR1 SEHNR, CDR2 FQNEAQ (reference sequence). As DNA, the CDR3 is TGTGCCAGCAGCTTAGAGTCGGAGACCCAGTACTTC. It translates to CASSLESETQYF. The full variable domain, with the rest looked up from reference TRBV7-9 and TRBJ2-5, is DTGVSQNPRHKITKRGQNVTFRCDPISEHNRLYWYRQTLGQGPEFLTYFQNEAQLEKSRLLSDRFSAERPKGSFSTLEIQRTEQGDSAMYLCASSLESETQYFGPGTRLLVL.

The rearrangement uses TRBV10-3 and TRBJ2-2; possibly TRBD1 for D (5 bases). Germline-derived CDR1 and CDR2 are ENHRY and SYGVKD. This CDR3 comprises 15 residues. Trimming left V 4 bases short and J 0 bases short, with 9 bases between. The CDR3 protein is CAISGTFANTGELFF. The DNA for the CDR3 is TGTGCCATCAGTGGGACATTCGCGAACACCGGGGAGCTGTTTTTT.

This clone was counted a few times. V usage is TRBV9 and J usage is TRBJ1-2; D might be TRBD1 (5 bases). This CDR3 has 14 amino acids. CDR1 is SGDLS, CDR2 YYNGEE, per germline. Between the trimmed V and J ends, which lost 3 bases and 1 base, there was a span of 10 bases. CDR3 nucleotides: TGTGCCAGCAGCGCCGCCGGGGGTAACTATGGCTACACCTTC. Translation: CASSAAGGNYGYTF.

The chain uses TRBV7-9 and TRBJ2-7; D is unresolved. V was pared by 2 bases and J by 2 bases, with 4 bases between. Germline V gives CDR1 SEHNR, CDR2 FQNEAQ (reference sequence). CDR3 length: 12 amino acids. The CDR3 reads CASSLQAYEQYF. The CDR3 DNA is TGTGCCAGCAGCTTACAGGCCTACGAGCAGTACTTC.

In this sample, this clone turned up once. This rearrangement joins TRBV6-1 to TRBJ2-5; TRBD1 matches at 7 bases. With 4 bases clipped from V and 1 base from J, the junction kept 3 bases outside the gene matches. The CDR3 sequence is 14 residues long. Germline values: CDR1 MNHNS, CDR2 SASEGT. For the CDR3, the DNA is TGTGCCAGCAGTGTTTGGACAGGCCAAGAGACCCAGTACTTC. Encoded protein: CASSVWTGQETQYF.

The sample holds one count of this clone. V usage is TRBV11-2 and J usage is TRBJ2-7; D may match TRBD1 or TRBD2 (5 bases each). Trimming removed 2 bases at V and 0 bases at J, with 14 bases between. CDR1 is SGHAT and CDR2 is FQNNGV in the germline V gene. This CDR3 region has 16 residues. The CDR3 protein is CASSLSRWGSSYEQYF. The CDR3 bases are TGTGCCAGCAGCTTAAGTCGGTGGGGGTCCTCCTACGAGCAGTACTTC. Full variable domain (remainder filled in from reference TRBV11-2 and TRBJ2-7): EAGVAQSPRYKIIEKRQSVAFWCNPISGHATLYWYQQILGQGPKLLIQFQNNGVVDDSQLPKDRFSAERLKGVDSTLKIQPAKLEDSAVYLCASSLSRWGSSYEQYFGPGTRLTVT.

The J gene is TRBJ1-5, the V gene TRBV6-1, with D maybe TRBD1 (5 bases). There are 15 residues in the CDR3. Germline loops: CDR1 MNHNS, CDR2 SASEGT. V was trimmed by 6 bases and J by 6 bases, leaving 18 bases between them. The CDR3 DNA reads TGTGCCAGCAGACTAGACAGCGGACGGAGTCAGCCCCAGCATTTT. Its translation is CASRLDSGRSQPQHF.

The rearrangement links TRBV19 to TRBJ2-1, with TRBD2 matching over 8 bases. The trim removed 6 bases at V and 2 bases at J, leaving 6 bases unmatched. Germline V lookup: CDR1 LNHDA, CDR2 SQIVND (reference sequence). The length of the CDR3 is 15 residues. The DNA for the CDR3 is TGTGCCAGTAGAGGGGAGGGACTAGCCTACAATGAGCAGTTCTTC. Its translation: CASRGEGLAYNEQFF. Using reference TRBV19 and TRBJ2-1 for the parts outside the CDR3, the full variable domain is DGGITQSPKYLFRKEGQNVTLSCEQNLNHDAMYWYRQDPGQGLRLIYYSQIVNDFQKGDIAEGYSVSREKKESFPLTVTSAQKNPTAFYLCASRGEGLAYNEQFFGPGTRLTVL.

The genes are TRBV5-4 and TRBJ1-1; D remains ambiguous. CDR1 is SGHNT and CDR2 is YYREEE in the germline V gene (reference sequence). The CDR3 spans 13 residues. Trimming took 3 bases from V and 4 from J, leaving 10 bases between them. This chain's CDR3 is CASSSNKPTEAFF. The CDR3 nucleotides are TGTGCCAGCAGCTCGAACAAACCCACTGAAGCTTTCTTT.

The gene calls are TRBV6-1 and TRBJ2-1; no clear D gene. The V end lost 2 bases, the J end lost 0 bases, and 11 bases lay between the germline ends. The germline gives CDR1 MNHNS, CDR2 SASEGT. The CDR3 length is 16 residues. This chain's CDR3 is CASSEYNKGSYNEQFF. DNA for the CDR3: TGTGCCAGCAGTGAATATAACAAGGGCTCCTACAATGAGCAGTTCTTC.

The V gene is TRBV15, the J gene TRBJ2-1; 7 nucleotides line up with TRBD1. The V gene end was trimmed by 3 bases and the J gene end by 6 bases; junction bases not matched to a gene: 8. CDR1 is LNHNV, CDR2 YYDKDF, per germline (reference sequence). The CDR3 is made up of 15 amino acids. As DNA, the CDR3 is TGTGCCACCAGCAGTCTTGGGACAGCTACCAATGAGCAGTTCTTC. It is translated as CATSSLGTATNEQFF.

V gene TRBV30 combines with J gene TRBJ2-2; D may be TRBD1 (6 bases). The germline V gene has CDR1 GTSNPN and CDR2 SVGIG (reference sequence). There are 15 residues in the CDR3. With 4 bases removed from V and 4 bases from J, the gap between germline ends came to 16 bases. The CDR3 here is CAWKGSSRGTGELFF. CDR3 coding DNA: TGTGCCTGGAAGGGATCTTCCAGGGGCACCGGGGAGCTGTTTTTT.

V is TRBV6-1 and J is TRBJ1-5; no definite D call. The CDR3 sequence is 13 residues long. V shed 2 bases and J shed 6 bases, with 8 bases lying between them. Germline V gives CDR1 MNHNS, CDR2 SASEGT. The CDR3 region has the DNA TGTGCCAGCAGTGAATTTCTGGGTCAGCCCCAGCATTTT. Translated, it gives CASSEFLGQPQHF.

This clone was seen more than once but under ten times. The chain uses TRBV7-2 and TRBJ2-3; D tentatively fits TRBD1 or TRBD2 (5 bases each). V lost 3 bases to trimming and J lost 6 bases, with 10 bases between them. CDR1 and CDR2 (germline): SGHTA, FQGNSA. This CDR3 comprises 13 residues. The CDR3 region is CASSFSRGDTQYF. The CDR3 DNA reads TGTGCCAGCAGCTTCTCGAGGGGCGATACGCAGTATTTT.

V gene TRBV5-4 combines with J gene TRBJ2-3; 10 bases line up with TRBD2. The V gene end was trimmed by 0 bases and the J gene end by 5 bases; junction bases not matched to a gene: 0. Germline lookup yields CDR1 SGHNT and CDR2 YYREEE (reference sequence). The CDR3 extends over 14 amino acids. The CDR3 coding sequence is TGTGCCAGCAGCTTGGGACTAGCGGGAGATACGCAGTATTTT. Its protein product is CASSLGLAGDTQYF.

In this sample, this clone turned up once. The chain recombines TRBV7-2 with TRBJ2-1, with no clear D. With 4 bases removed from V and 7 bases from J, the gap between germline ends came to 11 bases. The CDR3 totals 13 residues. CDR1 is SGHTA, CDR2 FQGNSA, per germline. The chain's CDR3 is CASSWTSRNEQFF. CDR3 DNA: TGTGCCAGCAGCTGGACCTCGAGGAATGAGCAGTTCTTC.

This clone was picked up one time. The chain combines TRBV7-8 with TRBJ2-3, with TRBD2 matching 9 bases. The CDR3 is made up of 18 amino acids. The germline V gene encodes CDR1 SGHVS and CDR2 FQNEAQ. After removal of 0 bases from V and 0 bases from J, the junction contained 7 bases not matched to a gene. For the CDR3, the DNA is TGTGCCAGCAGCTTAGCTCTAGCGGGGTATTCTAGCACAGATACGCAGTATTTT. Its protein is CASSLALAGYSSTDTQYF.

The rearrangement joins TRBV6-6 to TRBJ2-1; D gene ambiguous. Trimming pared 2 bases from V and 4 bases from J, leaving 9 bases between. The CDR3 is made up of 14 amino acids. Germline CDR1 is MNHNY and CDR2 is SVGAGI (reference sequence). The CDR3 here is CASSYPGSYNEQFF. The CDR3, as DNA: TGTGCCAGCAGTTACCCCGGCTCTTACAATGAGCAGTTCTTC.

The genes are TRBV10-3 and TRBJ1-2; D remains unclear. Trimming took 2 bases from V and 5 from J, leaving 15 bases between them. The CDR3 runs 15 residues. Germline-derived CDR1 and CDR2 are ENHRY and SYGVKD. For the CDR3, the DNA is TGTGCCATCAGTGAGGGGGAAGCTAGCCGGTATGGCTACACCTTC. Translation gives CAISEGEASRYGYTF.

The chain's CDR3 is CAISERRGGSDTQYF. In nucleotides, the CDR3 is TGTGCCATCAGTGAACGGCGGGGGGGCTCGGATACGCAGTATTTT. This chain uses TRBV10-3 with TRBJ2-3, with TRBD2 identical over 9 bases. Germline CDR1 reads ENHRY; CDR2 reads SYGVKD. This CDR3 is built from 15 residues. J lost 6 bases, V lost 3 bases, and 7 bases had no gene match.

This clone was seen a few times. The V gene is TRBV6-6, the J gene TRBJ2-7; 8 bases are a match to TRBD1. V lost 5 bases, J lost 3 bases, and 6 bases stayed unmatched. CDR3 length equals 14 residues. CDR1 and CDR2 from the germline V gene are MNHNY and SVGAGI (reference sequence). CDR3 in DNA: TGTGCCAGCAGTCCACAGGGGGGAAACTACGAGCAGTACTTC. The encoded protein is CASSPQGGNYEQYF.

This clone was observed a single time. V gene TRBV5-1 combines with J gene TRBJ1-4, with a weak D call TRBD1 (5 bases). CDR1 is SGHRS, CDR2 YFSETQ, per germline. The CDR3 is 15 amino acids. Trimming left V 5 bases short and J 7 bases short, with 18 bases between. The CDR3 loop reads CASRSNTGGTEKLFF. The CDR3 nucleotides read TGCGCCAGCAGGTCAAACACGGGGGGGACTGAAAAACTGTTTTTT. Complete variable domain (other parts from reference TRBV5-1 and TRBJ1-4): KAGVTQTPRYLIKTRGQQVTLSCSPISGHRSVSWYQQTPGQGLQFLFEYFSETQRNKGNFPGRFSGRQFSNSRSEMNVSTLELGDSALYLCASRSNTGGTEKLFFGSGTQLSVL.

This clone has only one observation. The rearrangement uses TRBV11-2 and TRBJ2-4; either TRBD1 or TRBD2 may supply D (6 bases each). The V gene lost 5 bases and the J gene lost 5 bases, with 13 bases spanning the gap. The CDR3 contains 14 residues. The germline V gene encodes CDR1 SGHAT and CDR2 FQNNGV. This chain's CDR3 is CASSRGHLQNIQYF. CDR3 coding DNA: TGTGCCAGCAGCCGGGGGCATCTCCAAAACATTCAGTACTTC.

V usage is TRBV4-1 and J usage is TRBJ2-5; D may be TRBD1 or TRBD2 (6 bases each). With 0 bases removed from V and 5 bases from J, the gap between germline ends came to 10 bases. Germline values: CDR1 MGHRA, CDR2 YSYEKL. The CDR3 covers 14 residues. The CDR3 region is CASSQDGGWETQYF. CDR3 sequence (DNA): TGCGCCAGCAGCCAAGACGGGGGCTGGGAGACCCAGTACTTC.

This clone was counted a single time. The chain couples TRBV18 to TRBJ1-1; D is unresolved. V was cut by 1 base and J by 5 bases, with 8 bases left in between. There are 13 residues in the CDR3. Germline lookup yields CDR1 KGHSH and CDR2 LQKENI. The CDR3 spells CASSPQSGTEAFF. Here the CDR3 DNA reads TGTGCCAGCTCACCACAGAGCGGGACTGAAGCTTTCTTT.

The chain combines TRBV27 with TRBJ2-3, with a weak D call TRBD2 (7 bases). V lost 3 bases and J 0 bases, leaving 19 bases between the germline ends. The CDR3 extends over 18 amino acids. Germline V lookup: CDR1 MNHEY, CDR2 SMNVEV (reference sequence). This chain's CDR3 is CASSLGRGPFTSTDTQYF. The CDR3 nucleotides read TGTGCCAGCAGTTTGGGGCGGGGGCCCTTTACTAGCACAGATACGCAGTATTTT.

This clone showed up just a few times. V is TRBV6-6 and J is TRBJ2-7, with TRBD2 as a possible D gene (8 bases). V was pared by 10 bases and J by 3 bases, with 22 bases between. The CDR3 is 15 residues long. Looked up from germline, CDR1 is MNHNY and CDR2 is SVGAGI (reference sequence). Here the CDR3 DNA reads TGTGCCACCACAGAACGGGAGGGGGCCATCTACGAGCAGTACTTC. The encoded protein is CATTEREGAIYEQYF.

The chain links TRBV11-2 to TRBJ1-4; the D is unclear. This CDR3 region has 13 residues. The V gene's germline CDR1 is SGHAT and CDR2 FQNNGV. Trimming shortened V by 4 bases and J by 8 bases, and 11 bases separated the two germline ends. The CDR3 is CASSSDRWEKLFF. The CDR3 DNA reads as TGTGCCAGCAGCTCGGACCGGTGGGAAAAACTGTTTTTT.